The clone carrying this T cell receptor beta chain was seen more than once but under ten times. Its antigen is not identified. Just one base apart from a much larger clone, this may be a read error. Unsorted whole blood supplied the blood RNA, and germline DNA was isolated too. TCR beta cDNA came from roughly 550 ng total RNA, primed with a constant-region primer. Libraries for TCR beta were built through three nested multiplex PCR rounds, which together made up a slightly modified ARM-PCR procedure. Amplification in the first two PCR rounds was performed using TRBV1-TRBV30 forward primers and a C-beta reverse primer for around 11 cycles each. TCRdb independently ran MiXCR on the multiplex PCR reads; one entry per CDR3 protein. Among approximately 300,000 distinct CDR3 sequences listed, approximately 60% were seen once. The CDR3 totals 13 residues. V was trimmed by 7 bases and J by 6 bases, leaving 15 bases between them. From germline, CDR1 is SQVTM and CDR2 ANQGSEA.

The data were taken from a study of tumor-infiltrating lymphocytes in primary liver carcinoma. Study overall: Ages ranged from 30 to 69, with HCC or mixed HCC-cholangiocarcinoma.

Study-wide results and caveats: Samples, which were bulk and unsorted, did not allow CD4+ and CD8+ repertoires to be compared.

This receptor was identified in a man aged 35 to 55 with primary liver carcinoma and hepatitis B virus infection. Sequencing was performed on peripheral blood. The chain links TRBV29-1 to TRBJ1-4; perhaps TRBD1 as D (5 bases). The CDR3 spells CSGTAGFHEKLFF. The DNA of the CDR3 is TGCAGCGGAACGGCAGGGTTCCATGAAAAACTGTTTTTT.